This T cell receptor (beta chain) was captured in a study of shared T cell receptors in the human thymus. Measured with immunoSEQ multiplex PCR; TCRdb has only the in-frame clones, and not every one. The sample has 700,000 to 750,000 clones, roughly 88% seen once. This CDR3 contains 16 residues. CDR1 and CDR2 from the germline V gene are SGHTA and FQGNSA. V lost 1 base to trimming and J lost 2 bases, with 14 bases between them. These same data were also listed under a study on human thymus T cells. That source notes: Healthy Finnish infants undergoing corrective surgery for congenital heart defects were the donors. Thymic material originated from resections removed in the course of corrective heart surgery.

The rearrangement uses TRBV7-2 and TRBJ1-1; tentatively, D is TRBD1 (6 bases). The sequenced material came from thymocytes. The receptor comes from a girl less than two years old with a congenital heart defect. Written as DNA, the CDR3 is TGTGCCAGCAGCTTAGATCCCTGGGACACCAACACTGAAGCTTTCTTT. Protein product: CASSLDPWDTNTEAFF.